Presented here are 2 T cell receptor beta chains from one specimen sequenced in a study of blood T cells in healthy people across ages. A second roughly 6 to 11 cycle PCR used barcoded and J-beta primers. TCRdb re-analysed the 5' RACE reads in MiXCR, keeping a single row per CDR3 protein. This sample has about 930,000 distinct CDR3 sequences; roughly 29% occur once, and the top ten carry 10%. This sample also appeared in a second study, on T cells of mothers and their children.

Sample: blood. All receptors come from a woman in her thirties or forties in good health.

This clonotype was seen a few times. This chain connects TRBV5-1 to TRBJ1-1; no clear D. CDR1 is SGHRS, CDR2 YFSETQ, per germline. V lost 0 bases to trimming and J lost 1 base, with 10 bases between them. CDR3 length equals 15 residues. The CDR3 sequence: CASSLGQTSNTEAFF. The CDR3 DNA reads TGCGCCAGCAGCTTGGGGCAGACATCGAACACTGAAGCTTTCTTT.

This clonotype was picked up a small number of times. The rearrangement joins TRBV6-5 to TRBJ2-4, with 9 bases that match TRBD1. The J call could be wrong; TRBJ2-7 is a better fit for the DNA end. The CDR3 contains 14 residues. Germline values: CDR1 MNHEY, CDR2 SVGAGI. The CDR3 reads CASMTGTGKYEQYF. The CDR3, as DNA: TGTGCCAGCATGACTGGGACAGGGAAATACGAGCAGTACTTC.